A single sample gave rise to the 26 T cell receptor beta chains below, sequenced in a study of OX40 agonist ivuxolimab in advanced cancers. Profiling relied on immunoSEQ multiplex PCR, and the TCRdb table lists in-frame clones only, not all of them. The table has tens of thousands of clones, under 90% seen once. The sequenced sample was CD4+ or CD8+ T cells sorted from blood, obtained in a trial of the OX40 agonist ivuxolimab. The receptors shown here come from an adult with an advanced solid tumor such as melanoma, head and neck, liver or kidney cancer.

This clone is a singleton in its sample. V usage is TRBV7-2 and J usage is TRBJ2-5; no clear D. The CDR3 runs 14 residues. Germline values: CDR1 SGHTA, CDR2 FQGNSA. V lost 1 base and J 4 bases, leaving 10 bases between the germline ends. The CDR3 region is CASSLVGMGETQYF. CDR3 nucleotide sequence: TGTGCCAGCAGCTTAGTGGGGATGGGAGAGACCCAGTACTTC.

The gene calls are TRBV11-2 and TRBJ1-1; possible D gene TRBD1, 5 bases. This CDR3 spans 15 amino acids. CDR1 is SGHAT and CDR2 is FQNNGV in the germline V gene. V lost 6 bases and J 7 bases, leaving 21 bases between the germline ends. The CDR3 nucleotides are TGTGCCAGCAGTGGAACGGGACGGCCCGAGGGTGAAGCTTTCTTT. Translated: CASSGTGRPEGEAFF. Supplemented by reference TRBV11-2 and TRBJ1-1, the full variable domain reads EAGVAQSPRYKIIEKRQSVAFWCNPISGHATLYWYQQILGQGPKLLIQFQNNGVVDDSQLPKDRFSAERLKGVDSTLKIQPAKLEDSAVYLCASSGTGRPEGEAFFGQGTRLTVV.

The table lists this clone with a few counts. The rearrangement links TRBV29-1 to TRBJ1-2, with D possibly being TRBD1 (5 bases). The CDR3 consists of 15 residues. Germline V gene sequence: CDR1 SQVTM, CDR2 ANQGSEA. The germline V and J ends were trimmed by 3 bases and 4 bases, with 18 bases remaining between them. The chain's CDR3 is CSVDGGKAKTYGYTF. CDR3 in DNA: TGCAGCGTTGACGGGGGAAAGGCCAAGACCTATGGCTACACCTTC.

This chain links TRBV28 with TRBJ2-1; 10 bases agree with TRBD2. The CDR3 is 16 amino acids. Germline V CDR1 and CDR2: MDHEN, SYDVKM. The V gene end was trimmed by 3 bases and the J gene end by 9 bases; junction bases not matched to a gene: 11. CDR3 sequence reads: CASSFPGLAGDIEQFF. The CDR3 DNA is TGTGCCAGCAGTTTCCCCGGGCTAGCGGGAGACATTGAGCAGTTCTTC.

This clone has only one observation. This sequence joins TRBV20-1 and TRBJ2-5; D is unresolved. The length of the CDR3 is 10 residues. With 4 bases removed from V and 5 bases from J, the gap between germline ends came to 5 bases. CDR1 DFQATT and CDR2 SNEGSKA come from the germline V gene (reference sequence). The CDR3 loop reads CSAKGETQYF. DNA for the CDR3: TGCAGTGCTAAGGGTGAGACCCAGTACTTC.

This chain connects TRBV4-1 to TRBJ2-5, with 9 bases identical to TRBD1. Germline V gives CDR1 MGHRA, CDR2 YSYEKL. The V and J ends lost 4 bases and 5 bases, in that order; junction bases with no gene match: 11. The CDR3 has 16 residues. The CDR3 region has the DNA TGCGCCAGCAGCCTCATCCCGGGACAGGGCGAGGAGACCCAGTACTTC. This encodes CASSLIPGQGEETQYF.

The V and J genes are TRBV19 and TRBJ1-2; D call uncertain. The CDR3 length is 13 residues. The germline V gene has CDR1 LNHDA and CDR2 SQIVND (reference sequence). Trimming pared 2 bases from V and 5 bases from J, leaving 9 bases between. Here the CDR3 reads CASSIKGGYGYTF. For the CDR3, the DNA is TGTGCCAGTAGTATAAAGGGAGGGTATGGCTACACCTTC.

The chain is built from TRBV7-2 and TRBJ1-5, with 9 nucleotides matching TRBD1. The germline V gene encodes CDR1 SGHTA and CDR2 FQGNSA. Trimming took 5 bases from V and 7 from J; bases not matched to a gene: 12. This CDR3 comprises 16 residues. Here the CDR3 reads CASSEADRGLGQPQHF. The CDR3 DNA sequence: TGTGCCAGCAGCGAGGCGGACAGGGGACTAGGGCAGCCCCAGCATTTT.

The chain employs TRBV10-3 and TRBJ1-2; TRBD1 matches 7 bases. The CDR3 is 13 amino acids. The V and J ends lost 6 bases and 5 bases, in that order; junction bases with no gene match: 6. Germline V gene sequence: CDR1 ENHRY, CDR2 SYGVKD. The CDR3 DNA reads TGTGCCATCAGCCAGGGACAGAATTATGGCTACACCTTC. It is translated as CAISQGQNYGYTF.

This chain joins TRBV7-9 and TRBJ1-1, with D maybe TRBD1 (5 bases). The V and J ends lost 3 bases and 0 bases respectively, with 8 bases between them. CDR1 is SEHNR and CDR2 is FQNEAQ in the germline V gene (reference sequence). The CDR3 is 14 amino acids. The CDR3, as DNA: TGTGCCAGCAGCTTCGGGGCACTGAACACTGAAGCTTTCTTT. This encodes CASSFGALNTEAFF.

CDR3 sequence: CASSDRDGTYEQYF. CDR3 DNA: TGTGCCAGCAGTGACCGTGACGGTACCTACGAGCAGTACTTC. The chain carries TRBV6-4 and TRBJ2-7; D ambiguous. From germline, CDR1 is MRHNA and CDR2 SNTAGT. The CDR3 consists of 14 residues. With 2 bases removed from V and 2 bases from J, the gap between germline ends came to 10 bases.

V usage is TRBV21-1 and J usage is TRBJ1-1. TRBV21-1 is assigned pseudogene status. The CDR3 length is 16 residues. In DNA, the CDR3 is TGTGCCAGCAGTGTATGGTTAGCTACCATTCGCACTGAAGCTTTCTTT. Its protein product is CASSVWLATIRTEAFF.

The chain links TRBV6-1 to TRBJ2-5; no firm D call. The CDR3 spans 11 residues. V shed 3 bases and J shed 2 bases, with 1 base lying between them. Germline CDR1 and CDR2: MNHNS and SASEGT. The CDR3 reads CASSDQETQYF. In DNA, the CDR3 is TGTGCCAGCAGTGATCAAGAGACCCAGTACTTC.

V and J are TRBV18 and TRBJ2-1, with D unresolved. The CDR3 is 15 amino acids. Germline V gives CDR1 KGHSH, CDR2 LQKENI. The V gene lost 6 bases and the J gene lost 3 bases, with 15 bases spanning the gap. DNA of the CDR3: TGTGCCAGCTCCTCCTCTCTGACGGGCTACAATGAGCAGTTCTTC. This codes for CASSSSLTGYNEQFF. Based on the CDR3 plus reference TRBV18 and TRBJ2-1, the full variable domain is NAGVMQNPRHLVRRRGQEARLRCSPMKGHSHVYWYRQLPEEGLKFMVYLQKENIIDESGMPKERFSAEFPKEGPSILRIQQVVRGDSAAYFCASSSSLTGYNEQFFGPGTRLTVL.

The gene calls are TRBV7-6 and TRBJ2-3; TRBD2 aligns across 7 bases. The CDR3 is 15 amino acids. Germline CDR1 is SGHVS and CDR2 is FNYEAQ. With V trimmed by 5 bases and J by 0 bases, 5 bases remained unmatched. The CDR3 loop reads CASSRSGLSTDTQYF. The CDR3 DNA reads TGTGCCAGCAGCCGTAGCGGGCTGAGCACAGATACGCAGTATTTT.

This sequence joins TRBV7-2 and TRBJ2-7; D unclear. The CDR3 is 14 amino acids. V lost 0 bases, J lost 0 bases, and 6 bases lay in between. From germline, CDR1 is SGHTA and CDR2 FQGNSA. The CDR3 region is CASSLAHGSYEQYF. CDR3 DNA sequence: TGTGCCAGCAGCTTAGCGCACGGCTCCTACGAGCAGTACTTC.

V and J are TRBV19 and TRBJ1-5, with 7 bases identical to TRBD1. The V gene's germline CDR1 is LNHDA and CDR2 SQIVND (reference sequence). V was pared by 4 bases and J by 0 bases, with 6 bases of the junction left unmatched. CDR3 size: 16 residues. As DNA, the CDR3 is TGTGCCAGTAGTAGCCGGGACAGATATAGCAATCAGCCCCAGCATTTT. This translates into CASSSRDRYSNQPQHF.

V usage is TRBV2 and J usage is TRBJ2-1, with D unclear. Trimming cost V 5 bases and J 11 bases, with 16 bases left between them. This CDR3 is 13 amino acids long. Looked up from germline, CDR1 is SNHLY and CDR2 is FYNNEI. In DNA form, the CDR3 reads TGTGCCAGCAGTCCCGAGTTGGGTATCCAGCAGTTCTTC. Translating gives CASSPELGIQQFF.

The J gene is TRBJ2-3, the V gene TRBV6-6; no clear D. This CDR3 has 14 amino acids. Germline values: CDR1 MNHNY, CDR2 SVGAGI (reference sequence). V lost 4 bases and J 2 bases, leaving 10 bases between the germline ends. The chain's CDR3 is CASSFVGNTDTQYF. The CDR3 DNA follows: TGTGCCAGCAGTTTTGTAGGGAACACAGATACGCAGTATTTT.

The V gene is TRBV6-6, the J gene TRBJ2-7; D might be TRBD2 (7 bases). The CDR3 spans 14 residues. V was cut by 3 bases and J by 5 bases, with 14 bases left in between. Germline V lookup: CDR1 MNHNY, CDR2 SVGAGI (reference sequence). The chain's CDR3 is CASSYGGATNEQYF. DNA for the CDR3: TGTGCCAGCAGTTATGGGGGGGCCACCAACGAGCAGTACTTC.

This rearrangement joins TRBV6-1 to TRBJ2-1, with D possibly matching TRBD2 (5 bases). The V and J ends lost 7 bases and 7 bases respectively, with 11 bases between them. The germline CDR1 and CDR2 sequences are MNHNS and SASEGT. The CDR3 spans 12 residues. Written as DNA, the CDR3 is TGTGCCAGCACGAGTAGCGATAATGAGCAGTTCTTC. It specifies CASTSSDNEQFF.

The chain carries TRBV9 and TRBJ1-4, with D maybe TRBD1 (6 bases). CDR3 length: 16 residues. Deletions cut 0 bases from V and 7 bases from J, with 16 bases between. CDR1 is SGDLS and CDR2 is YYNGEE in the germline V gene. The CDR3 region is CASSVGGGYGVEKLFF. The CDR3 bases are TGTGCCAGCAGCGTAGGAGGGGGTTACGGGGTTGAAAAACTGTTTTTT.

The chain is built from TRBV29-1 and TRBJ2-5; D remains ambiguous. There are 12 residues in the CDR3. Germline assignment: CDR1 SQVTM and CDR2 ANQGSEA. The V gene lost 8 bases and the J gene lost 1 base, with 11 bases spanning the gap. The chain's CDR3 is CSLRRTQETQYF. CDR3 nucleotide sequence: TGCAGCCTCCGGAGAACCCAAGAGACCCAGTACTTC.

The V call is TRBV5-1, the J call TRBJ1-4; 8 nucleotides line up with TRBD1. The CDR3 contains 14 residues. Germline loops: CDR1 SGHRS, CDR2 YFSETQ. V dropped 4 bases and J dropped 6; count of bases not matched to a gene: 5. The CDR3 spells CASSPGQGDEKLFF. The DNA of the CDR3 is TGCGCCAGCAGCCCCGGACAGGGCGATGAAAAACTGTTTTTT.

This sequence joins TRBV10-3 and TRBJ1-5; D is undetermined. Trimming took off 3 bases at V and 0 bases at J, with 6 bases between the two ends. Germline-derived CDR1 and CDR2 are ENHRY and SYGVKD. The CDR3 runs to 14 residues. This CDR3 is CAISDGYSNQPQHF. Here the CDR3 DNA reads TGTGCCATCAGTGACGGTTATAGCAATCAGCCCCAGCATTTT.

V usage is TRBV7-2 and J usage is TRBJ1-3, with D uncertain. The CDR3 covers 15 residues. Germline CDR1 SGHTA, CDR2 FQGNSA. V lost 5 bases to trimming and J lost 0 bases, with 11 bases between them. CDR3 coding DNA: TGTGCCAGCAGCGGAAGGCCGGACTCTGGAAACACCATATATTTT. It yields the protein CASSGRPDSGNTIYF.